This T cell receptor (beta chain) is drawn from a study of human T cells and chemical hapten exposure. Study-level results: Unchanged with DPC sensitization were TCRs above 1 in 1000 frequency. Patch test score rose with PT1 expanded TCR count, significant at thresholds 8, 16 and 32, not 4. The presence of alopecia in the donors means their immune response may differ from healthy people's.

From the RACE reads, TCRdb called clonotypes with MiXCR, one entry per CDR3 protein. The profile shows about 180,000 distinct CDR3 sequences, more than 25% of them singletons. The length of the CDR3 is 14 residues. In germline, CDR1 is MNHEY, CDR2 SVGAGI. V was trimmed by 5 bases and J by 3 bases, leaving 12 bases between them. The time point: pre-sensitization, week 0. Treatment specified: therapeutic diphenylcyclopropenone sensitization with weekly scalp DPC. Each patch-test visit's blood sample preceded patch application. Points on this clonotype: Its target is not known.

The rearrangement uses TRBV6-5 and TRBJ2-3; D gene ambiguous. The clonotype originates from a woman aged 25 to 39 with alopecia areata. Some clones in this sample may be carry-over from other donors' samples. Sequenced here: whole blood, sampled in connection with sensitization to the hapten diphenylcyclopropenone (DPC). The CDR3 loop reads CASSTPRRTDTQYF. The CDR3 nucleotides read TGTGCCAGCAGTACGCCCCGAAGAACAGATACGCAGTATTTT.